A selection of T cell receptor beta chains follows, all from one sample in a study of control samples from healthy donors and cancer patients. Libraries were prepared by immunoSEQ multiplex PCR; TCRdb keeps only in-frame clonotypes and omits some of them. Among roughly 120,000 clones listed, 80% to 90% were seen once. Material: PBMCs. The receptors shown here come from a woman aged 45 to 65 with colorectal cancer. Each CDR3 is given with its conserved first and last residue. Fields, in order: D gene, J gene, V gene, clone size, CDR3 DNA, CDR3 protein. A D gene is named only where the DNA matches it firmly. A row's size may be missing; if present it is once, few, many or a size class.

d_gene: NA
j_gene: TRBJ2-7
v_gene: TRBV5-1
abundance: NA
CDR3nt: TGCGCCAGCTCCCCGGGGTACGCCTACGAGCAGTACTTC
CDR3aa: CASSPGYAYEQYF

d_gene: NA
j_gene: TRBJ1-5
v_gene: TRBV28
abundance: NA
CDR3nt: TGTGCCAGCAGTTTAAGCGGGGGTTTTAATCAGCCCCAGCATTTT
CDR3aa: CASSLSGGFNQPQHF

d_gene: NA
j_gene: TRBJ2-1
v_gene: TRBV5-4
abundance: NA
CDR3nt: TGTGCCAGCAGCTTGGCCTGGGGTTCCTACAATGAGCAGTTCTTC
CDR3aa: CASSLAWGSYNEQFF

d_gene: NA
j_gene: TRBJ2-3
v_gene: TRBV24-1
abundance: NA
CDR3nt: TGTGCCACCAGTGATAGAGCAGATACGCAGTATTTT
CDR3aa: CATSDRADTQYF

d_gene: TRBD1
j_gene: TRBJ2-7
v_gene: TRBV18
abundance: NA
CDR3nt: TGTGCCAGCTCACCGGGACAGGGGTATAGAGTCTACGAGCAGTACTTC
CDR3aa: CASSPGQGYRVYEQYF

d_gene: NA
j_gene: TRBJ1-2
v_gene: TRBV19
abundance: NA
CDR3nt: TGTGCCACCCGGACAGTCTATGGCTACACCTTC
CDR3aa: CATRTVYGYTF

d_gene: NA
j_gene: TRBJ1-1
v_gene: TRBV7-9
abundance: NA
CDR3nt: TGTGCCAGCAGCTCACTACAGGCTCCGGGGACTGAAGCTTTCTTT
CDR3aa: CASSSLQAPGTEAFF

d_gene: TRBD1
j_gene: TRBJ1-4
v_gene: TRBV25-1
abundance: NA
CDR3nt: TGTGCCAGCAGTCGGGACAGTTCGTTTGAAAAACTGTTTTTT
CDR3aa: CASSRDSSFEKLFF

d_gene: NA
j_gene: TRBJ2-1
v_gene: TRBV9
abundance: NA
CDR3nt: TGTGCCAGCAGCGGTAGCACTACCTCCTACAATGAGCAGTTCTTC
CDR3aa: CASSGSTTSYNEQFF

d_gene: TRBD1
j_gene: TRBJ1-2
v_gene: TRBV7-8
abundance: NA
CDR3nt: TGTGCCAGCAGCTTACTCTCCGGGACAGGGGGCTATGGCTACACCTTC
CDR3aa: CASSLLSGTGGYGYTF

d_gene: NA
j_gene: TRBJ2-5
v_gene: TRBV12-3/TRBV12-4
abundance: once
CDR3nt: TGTGCCAGCAGTCTTATAAAGGAGACCCAGTACTTC
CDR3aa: CASSLIKETQYF

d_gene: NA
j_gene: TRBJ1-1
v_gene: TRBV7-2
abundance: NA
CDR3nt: TGTGCCAGCAGCTACAGTCTGGACACTGAAGCTTTCTTT
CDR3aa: CASSYSLDTEAFF

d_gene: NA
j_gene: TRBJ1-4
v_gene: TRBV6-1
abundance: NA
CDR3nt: TGTGCCAGCAGTGAAGTACGGGGAGTCAATGAAAAACTGTTTTTT
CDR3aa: CASSEVRGVNEKLFF

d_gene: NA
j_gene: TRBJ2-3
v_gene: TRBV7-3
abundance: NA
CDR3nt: TGTGCCAGCAGCTGGGTGGGCACAGATACGCAGTATTTT
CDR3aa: CASSWVGTDTQYF

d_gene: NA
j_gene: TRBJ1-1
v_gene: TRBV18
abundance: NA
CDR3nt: TGTGCCAGCTCAGACATGAACACTGAAGCTTTCTTT
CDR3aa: CASSDMNTEAFF

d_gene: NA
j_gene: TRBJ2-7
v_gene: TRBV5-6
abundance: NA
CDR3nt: TGTGCCAGCAGCTTCAGGACAGCCTCCTACGAGCAGTACTTC
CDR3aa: CASSFRTASYEQYF

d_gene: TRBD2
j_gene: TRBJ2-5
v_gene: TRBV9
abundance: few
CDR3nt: TGTGCCAGCAGCGTAGTTGCGGGGGGGTCAATGGAGACCCAGTACTTC
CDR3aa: CASSVVAGGSMETQYF

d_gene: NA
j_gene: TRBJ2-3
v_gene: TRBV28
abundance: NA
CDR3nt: TGTGCCAGCAGTCTGGGACTCGCAGATACGCAGTATTTT
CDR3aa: CASSLGLADTQYF

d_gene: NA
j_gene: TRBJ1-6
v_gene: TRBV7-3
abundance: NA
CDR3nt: TGTGCCAGCAGCTACGGGCCCCTAGGTAGTAATTCACCCCTCCACTTT
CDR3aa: CASSYGPLGSNSPLHF

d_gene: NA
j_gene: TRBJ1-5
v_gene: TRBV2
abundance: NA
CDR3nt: TGTGCCAGCACCGAAGCCCGGGGGCATCAGCCCCAGCATTTT
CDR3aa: CASTEARGHQPQHF